This TCR beta chain was sequenced during a study of T cells in Graves' hyperthyroidism and ophthalmopathy. The sample holds many counts of this clonotype. The antigen remains unidentified. The study, taken as a whole, reports: Blood also showed most of the thyroid clonotypes that were expanded above 0.001. Model output signaled ophthalmopathy a median around 5.9 months ahead of onset.

Amplified TCR beta CDR3 regions came from RNA transcripts. Using the HTBI primer set, a first-round RT-PCR was run on the TCR CDR3. TCRdb independently ran MiXCR on the multiplex PCR reads; one entry per CDR3 protein. The sample holds just over 550,000 distinct CDR3 sequences; 46% are singletons and the top ten take roughly 8.2%. V dropped 1 base and J dropped 8; count of bases not matched to a gene: 2. Per germline, CDR1 LNHDA and CDR2 SQIVND (reference sequence). The CDR3 totals 14 residues. Across 18 months, stable Graves' hyperthyroidism was marked by no progression to ophthalmopathy. Patients having uncontrolled infection, another autoimmune disease, pregnancy or lactation were not included.

V usage is TRBV19 and J usage is TRBJ1-6, with 7 bases that match TRBD1. This receptor was identified in a woman aged 18-29 years with Graves' hyperthyroidism. The sequenced sample consisted of peripheral blood or thyroid tissue (not recorded which). CDR3 sequence (DNA): TGTGCCAGTAGTATAGGGGGACAGTATTCACCCCTCCACTTT. Translating gives CASSIGGQYSPLHF.